Below, 32 T cell receptor beta chains from the same sample are listed, as sequenced in a study of metastatic and nonmetastatic thyroid tumors. Via MiXCR, TCRdb re-called the PCR reads. The sample yields just under 45,000 clones, about 3.2% seen once. Thyroid surgery had not been preceded by any treatment in any patient. Sample: blood. These TCRs come from a female donor with papillary thyroid cancer or a benign thyroid nodule (not recorded which). Some clones in this sample may be carry-over from other donors' samples.

This clone was counted at least ten times. The gene calls are TRBV3-1 and TRBJ1-1; D remains unclear. The germline V gene has CDR1 LGHDT and CDR2 YNNKEL (reference sequence). V lost 2 bases and J lost 1, with 5 bases in between. The CDR3 has 13 residues. The CDR3 DNA sequence: TGTGCCAGCAGCCAAAAGGGGAACACTGAAGCTTTCTTT. It encodes CASSQKGNTEAFF.

Of note for this clone: One junction end disagrees with the germline gene, perhaps due to a read error. The chain combines TRBV30 with TRBJ2-3; TRBD2 might be the D (5 bases). The CDR3 extends over 15 amino acids. CDR1 is GTSNPN, CDR2 SVGIG, per germline (reference sequence). CDR3 in DNA: TGCGCCTGGAGCCGGGAAGCGCGAGGGTCAGATACGCAGTATTTT. As protein: CAWSREARGSDTQYF. The full variable domain, in which reference TRBV30 and TRBJ2-3 provide the parts outside the CDR3, is SQTIHQWPATLVQPVGSPLSLECTVEGTSNPNLYWYRQAAGRGLQLLFYSVGIGQISSEVPQNLSASRPQDRQFILSSKKLLLSDSGFYLCAWSREARGSDTQYFGPGTRLTVL.

Many counts were recorded for this clone. The CDR3 loop reads CASSLEDEQFF. The CDR3 nucleotides read TGTGCCAGCAGCTTAGAAGATGAGCAGTTCTTC. This chain links TRBV7-8 with TRBJ2-1; D unresolved. Germline CDR1 and CDR2: SGHVS and FQNEAQ. The V gene lost 1 base and the J gene lost 8 bases, with 3 bases spanning the gap. There are 11 residues in the CDR3.

This clone was seen more than once but under ten times. The chain couples TRBV6-1 to TRBJ1-5; a weak D match, TRBD1 (5 bases). There are 15 residues in the CDR3. Trimming took 6 bases from V and 7 from J, leaving 19 bases between them. Germline V gene data show CDR1 as MNHNS and CDR2 as SASEGT. As DNA, the CDR3 is TGTGCCAGCAGCTCCGAAGACCAGGGAGCCCAGCCCCAGCATTTT. This codes for CASSSEDQGAQPQHF.

This clone was seen at least ten times. The rearrangement links TRBV30 to TRBJ2-7; D unresolved. The length of the CDR3 is 11 residues. Trimming cost V 0 bases and J 9 bases, with 9 bases left between them. Germline lookup yields CDR1 GTSNPN and CDR2 SVGIG (reference sequence). CDR3 amino acids: CAWSVGPGQYF. CDR3 nucleotides: TGTGCCTGGAGTGTAGGCCCCGGGCAGTACTTC.

This clone was counted a few times. V gene TRBV2 combines with J gene TRBJ1-1; D unresolved. The CDR3 sequence is 13 residues long. With 3 bases removed from V and 2 bases from J, the gap between germline ends came to 7 bases. Germline V lookup: CDR1 SNHLY, CDR2 FYNNEI. CDR3 sequence: CASSDLPNTEAFF. In DNA form, the CDR3 reads TGTGCCAGCAGTGATCTTCCCAACACTGAAGCTTTCTTT.

This clone was seen at least ten times. The chain uses TRBV28 and TRBJ1-2, with a tentative D call TRBD1 (6 bases). V was trimmed by 8 bases and J by 1 base, leaving 17 bases between them. The CDR3 sequence is 15 residues long. The germline V gene encodes CDR1 MDHEN and CDR2 SYDVKM. CDR3 protein: CASARGGRGNYGYTF. The CDR3 nucleotides read TGTGCCAGCGCTAGGGGGGGCAGGGGTAACTATGGCTACACCTTC.

In its sample, this clone was seen many times. V is TRBV27 and J is TRBJ1-6; TRBD1 agrees at 9 bases. With 5 bases clipped from V and 3 bases from J, the junction kept 2 bases outside the gene matches. Germline V gives CDR1 MNHEY, CDR2 SMNVEV (reference sequence). The CDR3 is 15 residues long. CDR3 loop: CASSPGQGYNSPLHF. CDR3 bases: TGTGCCAGCAGTCCGGGACAGGGCTATAATTCACCCCTCCACTTT.

This clone was picked up many times. The gene calls are TRBV4-1 and TRBJ1-1; no reliable D call. CDR3 length: 13 residues. Germline lookup yields CDR1 MGHRA and CDR2 YSYEKL. With 4 bases removed from V and 3 bases from J, the gap between germline ends came to 9 bases. The CDR3 nucleotides are TGCGCCAGCAGCCGCGGTGAGCACACTGAAGCTTTCTTT. This translates into CASSRGEHTEAFF.

This clone has a handful of counts. V usage is TRBV28 and J usage is TRBJ2-7, with D tentatively TRBD2 (6 bases). The V gene lost 4 bases and the J gene lost 0 bases, with 22 bases spanning the gap. This CDR3 is built from 18 residues. CDR1 and CDR2 (germline): MDHEN, SYDVKM. CDR3 in amino acids: CASSSTSEGGGTSYEQYF. The CDR3, as DNA: TGTGCCAGCAGTTCAACTTCAGAGGGAGGAGGGACCTCCTACGAGCAGTACTTC.

Many counts were recorded for this clone. The chain employs TRBV6-6 and TRBJ1-1; TRBD1 might be the D (5 bases). Germline CDR1 MNHNY, CDR2 SVGAGI (reference sequence). V was trimmed by 0 bases and J by 1 base, leaving 12 bases between them. CDR3 size: 16 residues. This CDR3 is CASSYSLGGSNTEAFF. For the CDR3, the DNA is TGTGCCAGCAGTTACTCCCTGGGGGGGTCGAACACTGAAGCTTTCTTT.

This clone has only a few counts. The chain recombines TRBV11-3 with TRBJ1-2, with D possibly matching TRBD1 (6 bases). V shed 5 bases and J shed 8 bases, with 15 bases lying between them. The germline V gene encodes CDR1 SGHNT and CDR2 YENEEA. This CDR3 comprises 13 residues. The CDR3: CASSPGQSRGYTF. For the CDR3, the DNA is TGTGCCAGCAGCCCTGGACAGTCGCGCGGCTACACCTTC.

This clone was detected many times. The chain recombines TRBV6-4 with TRBJ2-7; D not certain. The V gene's germline CDR1 is MRHNA and CDR2 SNTAGT. The CDR3 is 14 residues long. V gave up 5 bases and J gave up 2 bases, with 13 bases separating them. The CDR3 protein is CASSSSSSPYEQYF. In nucleotides, the CDR3 is TGTGCCAGCAGTTCTAGTAGTTCACCCTACGAGCAGTACTTC.

This clone was found many times. The chain carries TRBV6-1 and TRBJ1-5; D is unresolved. Trimming cost V 6 bases and J 3 bases, with 9 bases left between them. The V gene's germline CDR1 is MNHNS and CDR2 SASEGT. CDR3 length equals 13 residues. The CDR3 coding sequence is TGTGCCAGCAGGCAGGCCCTCAATCAGCCCCAGCATTTT. Amino acid sequence: CASRQALNQPQHF.

With respect to this clone: Other DNA sequences in the same sample also yield this CDR3. The chain has TRBV20-1 and TRBJ2-3, with TRBD2 as a possible D gene (5 bases). The CDR3 contains 15 residues. CDR1 and CDR2 from the germline V gene are DFQATT and SNEGSKA (reference sequence). The CDR3 region is CSAQAGSGSTDTQYF. CDR3 DNA sequence: TGCAGCGCTCAGGCGGGCAGCGGATCCACGGATACGCAGTATTTT.

This clone was counted many times. The genes are TRBV9 and TRBJ1-1; 8 nucleotides match TRBD1. The CDR3 contains 16 residues. CDR1 is SGDLS and CDR2 is YYNGEE in the germline V gene. J lost 0 bases, V lost 1 base, and 5 bases had no gene match. The CDR3 bases are TGTGCCAGCAGCGTAACCCCGACAGGGGTGAACACTGAAGCTTTCTTT. As protein: CASSVTPTGVNTEAFF.

This clone was found many times. V is TRBV6-1 and J is TRBJ2-7, with TRBD2 identical over 9 bases. The CDR3 sequence is 14 residues long. The germline V gene has CDR1 MNHNS and CDR2 SASEGT. V lost 5 bases, J lost 3 bases, and 5 bases stayed unmatched. The CDR3 sequence is CASSSSGENYEQYF. CDR3 nucleotide sequence: TGTGCCAGCAGTTCTAGCGGGGAGAACTACGAGCAGTACTTC.

The sample holds a few counts of this clone. This chain uses TRBV20-1 with TRBJ2-6; the D gene is possibly TRBD2 (5 bases). This CDR3 is built from 15 residues. V was clipped by 5 bases and J by 3 bases, with 14 bases between them. Germline V gene lookup returns CDR1 DFQATT and CDR2 SNEGSKA (reference sequence). CDR3 DNA sequence: TGCAGTGCTTCACCCCCTACTAGTGGGGCCAACGTCCTGACTTTC. Residues: CSASPPTSGANVLTF.

This clone has at least ten counts. V gene TRBV7-9 combines with J gene TRBJ2-1, with D possibly being TRBD1 (6 bases). This CDR3 region has 12 residues. Germline V CDR1 and CDR2: SEHNR, FQNEAQ (reference sequence). V lost 5 bases, J lost 8 bases, and 10 bases lay in between. The CDR3 here is CASSLPGDEQFF. CDR3 in DNA: TGTGCCAGCAGCCTCCCAGGGGATGAGCAGTTCTTC.

The chain couples TRBV10-2 to TRBJ1-2; maybe TRBD1 (5 bases). The ends were cut back, 6 bases at V and 2 bases at J, with 13 bases in the middle. The CDR3 sequence is 14 residues long. In germline, CDR1 is WSHSY, CDR2 SAAADI. The CDR3, as DNA: TGCGCCAGCAGCCCGCCCACAGGCAACTATGGCTACACCTTC. Protein: CASSPPTGNYGYTF.

In this sample, this clone turned up many times. The V gene is TRBV28, the J gene TRBJ1-1; TRBD1 is a possible D gene (5 bases). Trimming cost V 4 bases and J 10 bases, with 13 bases left between them. Germline-derived CDR1 and CDR2 are MDHEN and SYDVKM. The CDR3 runs 12 residues. CDR3 DNA sequence: TGTGCCAGCAGTTGGGACGGAGAGATAGCTTTCTTT. Protein sequence: CASSWDGEIAFF. Using reference TRBV28 and TRBJ1-1 for the parts outside the CDR3, the full variable domain is DVKVTQSSRYLVKRTGEKVFLECVQDMDHENMFWYRQDPGLGLRLIYFSYDVKMKEKGDIPEGYSVSREKKERFSLILESASTNQTSMYLCASSWDGEIAFFGQGTRLTVV.

This clone turned up a few times. Distinct nucleotide sequences in the sample also encode this CDR3. The genes are TRBV6-1 and TRBJ2-3; 9 bases match TRBD1. There are 14 residues in the CDR3. Trimming at V came to 1 base and at J to 4 bases, leaving 0 bases not matched to a gene. CDR1 is MNHNS, CDR2 SASEGT, per germline. CDR3 residues: CASSEGQGADTQYF. The CDR3 DNA sequence: TGTGCCAGCAGTGAAGGACAGGGGGCAGATACGCAGTATTTT.

The chain employs TRBV7-9 and TRBJ1-1; D is unresolved. The germline V gene encodes CDR1 SEHNR and CDR2 FQNEAQ (reference sequence). This CDR3 contains 17 residues. V dropped 8 bases and J dropped 1 base, with 23 bases sitting between them. The CDR3 sequence: CASGSQPGVSQNTEAFF. CDR3 bases: TGTGCCAGCGGCTCTCAACCCGGGGTATCTCAGAACACTGAAGCTTTCTTT.

This clone was counted many times. This chain joins TRBV5-1 and TRBJ2-7, with TRBD2 matching over 8 bases. CDR1 is SGHRS and CDR2 is YFSETQ in the germline V gene. With V trimmed by 0 bases and J by 2 bases, 1 base remained unmatched. This CDR3 has 14 amino acids. Written as DNA, the CDR3 is TGCGCCAGCAGCTTGGGTAGCGGGGCCTACGAGCAGTACTTC. This gives the protein CASSLGSGAYEQYF.

This clone was observed at least ten times. This chain connects TRBV6-1 to TRBJ2-4; weak D call: TRBD2 (5 bases). There are 15 residues in the CDR3. V was pared by 3 bases and J by 3 bases, with 12 bases between. Per germline, CDR1 MNHNS and CDR2 SASEGT. The CDR3 protein is CASSDRGMYKNIQYF. CDR3 coding DNA: TGTGCCAGCAGTGACCGGGGAATGTACAAAAACATTCAGTACTTC.

This clone occurred many times. This chain links TRBV6-4 with TRBJ2-1; possibly TRBD2 for D (5 bases). The CDR3 loop spans 14 amino acids. Deletions cut 6 bases from V and 8 bases from J, with 17 bases between. Germline CDR1 MRHNA, CDR2 SNTAGT. CDR3 nucleotides: TGTGCCAGCAGCCCCGGAAGGGAGTCCCATGAGCAGTTCTTC. Translated, it gives CASSPGRESHEQFF.

The table lists this clone with many counts. The gene calls are TRBV20-1 and TRBJ1-6; D gene unclear. The CDR3 is made up of 14 amino acids. Germline-derived CDR1 and CDR2 are DFQATT and SNEGSKA (reference sequence). V was shortened by 4 bases and J by 7 bases, with 14 bases between the two germline ends. The CDR3 region is CSAIGGSPNSPLHF. The DNA for the CDR3 is TGCAGTGCTATTGGCGGTTCCCCGAATTCACCCCTCCACTTT.

This clone was counted ten times or more. The rearrangement uses TRBV29-1 and TRBJ1-2, with 9 bases identical to TRBD1. V lost 4 bases, J lost 4 bases, and 10 bases stayed unmatched. Germline CDR1 SQVTM, CDR2 ANQGSEA. The CDR3 runs 15 residues. The CDR3 DNA follows: TGCAGCGTTGTCGTGACAGGGGGTTCTCCCTATGGCTACACCTTC. Its protein is CSVVVTGGSPYGYTF.

This clone was detected many times. The chain recombines TRBV28 with TRBJ1-1; 7 nucleotides line up with TRBD1. There are 15 residues in the CDR3. Germline loops: CDR1 MDHEN, CDR2 SYDVKM. Trimming removed 2 bases from V and 1 base from J; junction bases left unmatched: 4. DNA for the CDR3: TGTGCCAGCAGTTTAGGGGACAGATCGAACACTGAAGCTTTCTTT. Its translation is CASSLGDRSNTEAFF.

This clone has more than one count but fewer than ten. The CDR3 sequence: CASSVARVRTEAFF. In nucleotides, the CDR3 is TGTGCCAGCAGCGTCGCACGGGTTAGGACTGAAGCTTTCTTT. The chain recombines TRBV7-9 with TRBJ1-1; D is unclear. Trimming shortened V by 5 bases and J by 5 bases, and 15 bases separated the two germline ends. The CDR3 contains 14 residues. CDR1 and CDR2 (germline): SEHNR, FQNEAQ (reference sequence).

This clone was detected only a few times. V and J are TRBV6-5 and TRBJ2-2, with D hard to call. Trimming shortened V by 2 bases and J by 5 bases, and 6 bases separated the two germline ends. Germline V CDR1 and CDR2: MNHEY, SVGAGI. The length of the CDR3 is 13 residues. DNA for the CDR3: TGTGCCAGCAGTTACGATTCTACCGGGGAGCTGTTTTTT. It codes for CASSYDSTGELFF.

This clone was counted at least ten times. V and J are TRBV5-1 and TRBJ1-2; D gene ambiguous. V was trimmed by 0 bases and J by 6 bases, leaving 12 bases between them. Germline V gene lookup returns CDR1 SGHRS and CDR2 YFSETQ. This CDR3 spans 14 amino acids. This CDR3 reads CASSLAREVDGYTF. CDR3 nucleotide sequence: TGCGCCAGCAGCTTGGCTCGGGAGGTCGATGGCTACACCTTC.